This entry lists 24 T cell receptor beta chains sequenced from one sample in a study of T cell responses to AZD1222 COVID-19 vaccine. Method: immunoSEQ multiplex PCR; TCRdb's copy keeps in-frame clones and lacks some. Here the sample spans around 130,000 clones, 75% to 95% being singletons. Sequencing used peripheral blood, obtained 28 days after the second AZD1222 dose. These TCRs come from an adult who received the AZD1222 COVID-19 vaccine.

This clone was seen a handful of times. The chain has TRBV9 and TRBJ2-3, with TRBD2 matching over 9 bases. Germline CDR1 SGDLS, CDR2 YYNGEE. J lost 4 bases, V lost 1 base, and 7 bases had no gene match. The CDR3 is made up of 16 amino acids. This chain's CDR3 is CASSVSSGERSDTQYF. DNA of the CDR3: TGTGCCAGCAGCGTATCTAGCGGGGAAAGATCAGATACGCAGTATTTT.

V gene TRBV5-1 combines with J gene TRBJ1-4, with 8 bases identical to TRBD1. The CDR3 consists of 15 residues. The germline CDR1 and CDR2 sequences are SGHRS and YFSETQ. Trimming at V came to 5 bases and at J to 5 bases, leaving 8 bases not matched to a gene. The CDR3 is CASSQGQGLNEKLFF. The CDR3 nucleotides read TGCGCCAGCAGTCAAGGACAGGGATTAAATGAAAAACTGTTTTTT.

CDR3 amino acids: CASSRQGGDTGELFF. CDR3 nucleotides: TGTGCCAGCTCAAGACAGGGAGGGGACACCGGGGAGCTGTTTTTT. The rearrangement uses TRBV18 and TRBJ2-2, with D perhaps assigned TRBD1 or TRBD2 (7 bases each). Germline V gene data show CDR1 as KGHSH and CDR2 as LQKENI. Trimming left V 5 bases short and J 3 bases short, with 13 bases between. CDR3 length equals 15 residues.

V is TRBV19 and J is TRBJ1-4; 10 bases map to TRBD1. J was trimmed by 8 bases and V by 5 bases; bases with no gene match: 8. The CDR3 runs 15 residues. Germline V CDR1 and CDR2: LNHDA, SQIVND (reference sequence). The CDR3 loop reads CASSFRQGAREKLFF. The CDR3 nucleotides read TGTGCCAGTAGTTTCCGACAGGGGGCGCGGGAAAAACTGTTTTTT.

This clone was seen a single time. The chain carries TRBV24-1 and TRBJ2-1; 9 bases agree with TRBD1. The CDR3 is made up of 15 amino acids. After removal of 3 bases from V and 7 bases from J, the junction contained 6 bases not matched to a gene. CDR1 is KGHDR and CDR2 is SFDVKD in the germline V gene. CDR3 bases: TGTGCCACCAGTGATCCCCCCGGGACAGGGAATGAGCAGTTCTTC. Translation: CATSDPPGTGNEQFF.

The CDR3 protein is CASSQGQGVPYV. The DNA of the CDR3 is TGTGCCAGCAGCCAGGGACAGGGAGTACCGTACGTC. The chain is built from TRBV5-6 and TRBJ2-7; 9 bases match TRBD1. The trim removed 4 bases at V and 12 bases at J, leaving 8 bases unmatched. The CDR3 extends over 12 amino acids. Per the germline V gene, CDR1 is SGHDT and CDR2 is YYEEEE.

The rearrangement uses TRBV2 and TRBJ1-5; D possibly corresponds to TRBD1 (5 bases). Trimming stripped 4 bases from V and 7 bases from J, with 17 bases between. From germline, CDR1 is SNHLY and CDR2 FYNNEI. The CDR3 contains 15 residues. DNA of the CDR3: TGTGCCAGCAGTGGAGAGAGCGGGGGTGAACAGCCCCAGCATTTT. Encoded protein: CASSGESGGEQPQHF. The full variable domain, its missing parts supplied by reference TRBV2 and TRBJ1-5, is EPEVTQTPSHQVTQMGQEVILRCVPISNHLYFYWYRQILGQKVEFLVSFYNNEISEKSEIFDDQFSVERPDGSNFTLKIRSTKLEDSAMYFCASSGESGGEQPQHFGDGTRLSIL.

The chain carries TRBV2 and TRBJ2-6, with TRBD1 matching 8 bases. The CDR3 runs 17 residues. The J segment lost 3 bases and the V segment lost 6 bases, leaving 10 bases of the junction unmatched. Germline CDR1 is SNHLY and CDR2 is FYNNEI. The CDR3 reads CASRRTGRRGGANVLTF. The CDR3 DNA sequence: TGTGCCAGCAGGCGGACAGGGAGGCGCGGTGGGGCCAACGTCCTGACTTTC.

The chain carries TRBV5-6 and TRBJ2-7; 9 bases agree with TRBD1. The germline CDR1 and CDR2 sequences are SGHDT and YYEEEE. The junction had 15 bases not matched to a gene; V was cut back by 2 bases and J by 0 bases. The CDR3 covers 19 residues. CDR3 bases: TGTGCCAGCAGCTTAAGGGACAGGGCCTTACTGGCCCACTCCTACGAGCAGTACTTC. This translates into CASSLRDRALLAHSYEQYF.

This clone has more than one count but fewer than ten. The chain employs TRBV5-6 and TRBJ1-1, with D possibly being TRBD1 (5 bases). Germline values: CDR1 SGHDT, CDR2 YYEEEE. V was pared by 5 bases and J by 5 bases, with 10 bases between. This CDR3 has 12 amino acids. CDR3 sequence: CASSLGVTEAFF. The CDR3 DNA follows: TGTGCCAGCAGTTTAGGGGTGACTGAAGCTTTCTTT.

The J gene is TRBJ1-5, the V gene TRBV6-4, with TRBD1 matching over 7 bases. Germline V lookup: CDR1 MRHNA, CDR2 SNTAGT. The CDR3 has 13 amino acids. Trimming cost V 5 bases and J 5 bases; bases outside gene matches: 3. CDR3 amino acids: CASSQQGDQPQHF. The CDR3 DNA reads TGTGCCAGCAGTCAGCAGGGGGATCAGCCCCAGCATTTT.

The V gene is TRBV7-9, the J gene TRBJ1-1, with D uncertain. Trimming stripped 4 bases from V and 5 bases from J, with 14 bases between. This CDR3 region has 14 residues. Per the germline V gene, CDR1 is SEHNR and CDR2 is FQNEAQ (reference sequence). Here the CDR3 DNA reads TGTGCCAGCAGCTCTCATGGATCTACGACTGAAGCTTTCTTT. Protein sequence: CASSSHGSTTEAFF.

This chain joins TRBV24-1 and TRBJ1-6, with D perhaps matching TRBD1 (6 bases). Germline CDR1 is KGHDR and CDR2 is SFDVKD. There are 17 residues in the CDR3. The V and J ends lost 7 bases and 6 bases respectively, with 21 bases between them. The CDR3 protein is CATSPGPSEGGNSPLHF. Written as DNA, the CDR3 is TGTGCCACCAGCCCGGGACCTTCGGAGGGGGGTAATTCACCCCTCCACTTT.

J is TRBJ2-2 and V is TRBV7-9, with 10 bases identical to TRBD2. Per germline, CDR1 SEHNR and CDR2 FQNEAQ (reference sequence). With V trimmed by 3 bases and J by 3 bases, 4 bases remained unmatched. The CDR3 totals 16 residues. The CDR3 protein is CASSFSLAGDTGELFF. CDR3 sequence (DNA): TGTGCCAGCAGCTTTTCGCTAGCGGGAGACACCGGGGAGCTGTTTTTT.

V gene TRBV2 combines with J gene TRBJ1-5; D call uncertain. Germline-derived CDR1 and CDR2 are SNHLY and FYNNEI. CDR3 length: 14 residues. Between the trimmed V and J ends, which lost 8 bases and 2 bases, there was a span of 13 bases. The CDR3 DNA reads TGTGCCAGCGGGGAAGAGGCAGGCAATCAGCCCCAGCATTTT. It codes for CASGEEAGNQPQHF.

V and J are TRBV7-8 and TRBJ1-5; D remains ambiguous. Per germline, CDR1 SGHVS and CDR2 FQNEAQ. The V and J ends lost 1 base and 5 bases respectively, with 6 bases between them. The CDR3 runs to 13 residues. CDR3 sequence: CASSLVGDQPQHF. In DNA, the CDR3 is TGTGCCAGCAGCTTAGTCGGTGATCAGCCCCAGCATTTT.

The chain is built from TRBV2 and TRBJ1-2, with 10 positions matching TRBD1. The junction had 8 bases not matched to a gene; V was cut back by 5 bases and J by 8 bases. Germline CDR1 SNHLY, CDR2 FYNNEI. CDR3 size: 14 residues. The CDR3, as DNA: TGTGCCAGCAGTAGACGACAGGGGGCAGAAGGCTACACCTTC. It specifies CASSRRQGAEGYTF.

This chain joins TRBV19 and TRBJ2-3; maybe TRBD2 (6 bases). V was trimmed by 0 bases and J by 3 bases, leaving 7 bases between them. The CDR3 contains 14 residues. The V gene's germline CDR1 is LNHDA and CDR2 SQIVND (reference sequence). The CDR3 is CASSIDGGTDTQYF. The CDR3 nucleotides are TGTGCCAGTAGTATAGATGGAGGGACAGATACGCAGTATTTT.

This chain joins TRBV12-3 or TRBV12-4 and TRBJ1-1; tentative D call: TRBD1 (5 bases). The ends were cut back, 5 bases at V and 11 bases at J, with 12 bases in the middle. The CDR3 runs 11 residues. The DNA for the CDR3 is TGTGCCAGCAGTACCGACAGTGACGCTTTCTTT. Residues: CASSTDSDAFF.

V and J are TRBV18 and TRBJ2-7; D is unclear. The CDR3 is made up of 14 amino acids. The ends were cut back, 2 bases at V and 0 bases at J, with 8 bases in the middle. Per germline, CDR1 KGHSH and CDR2 LQKENI. CDR3 sequence (DNA): TGTGCCAGCTCACCAGGGCGGAGCTCCTACGAGCAGTACTTC. Its translation: CASSPGRSSYEQYF.

The chain is built from TRBV4-1 and TRBJ1-2, with TRBD1 matching over 7 bases. V was pared by 4 bases and J by 4 bases, with 9 bases of the junction left unmatched. The CDR3 is 15 residues long. Germline assignment: CDR1 MGHRA and CDR2 YSYEKL. The CDR3 coding sequence is TGCGCCAGCAGCCCAGGAGGCGAGGGGGCCTATGGCTACACCTTC. As protein: CASSPGGEGAYGYTF.

This chain joins TRBV6-5 and TRBJ1-1; 7 nucleotides match TRBD1. Per germline, CDR1 MNHEY and CDR2 SVGAGI. The ends lost 6 bases at V and 4 bases at J; junction bases unmatched: 8. This CDR3 comprises 14 residues. CDR3 loop: CASRTTGARTEAFF. As DNA, the CDR3 is TGTGCCAGCAGAACAACAGGGGCCCGCACTGAAGCTTTCTTT.

The chain links TRBV7-2 to TRBJ1-2; D is unresolved. V dropped 2 bases and J dropped 7 bases, with 14 bases sitting between them. The CDR3 is made up of 14 amino acids. CDR1 is SGHTA and CDR2 is FQGNSA in the germline V gene. CDR3 nucleotides: TGTGCCAGCAGCTTAACTGGGGAGGTTGGTGGCTACACCTTC. Translation gives CASSLTGEVGGYTF.

The chain couples TRBV24-1 to TRBJ2-7; D is uncertain. Germline values: CDR1 KGHDR, CDR2 SFDVKD. The CDR3 is 15 residues long. V shed 2 bases and J shed 3 bases, with 13 bases lying between them. The CDR3 is CATSDSVSLHYEQYF. For the CDR3, the DNA is TGTGCCACCAGTGATTCCGTCAGCCTTCACTACGAGCAGTACTTC.